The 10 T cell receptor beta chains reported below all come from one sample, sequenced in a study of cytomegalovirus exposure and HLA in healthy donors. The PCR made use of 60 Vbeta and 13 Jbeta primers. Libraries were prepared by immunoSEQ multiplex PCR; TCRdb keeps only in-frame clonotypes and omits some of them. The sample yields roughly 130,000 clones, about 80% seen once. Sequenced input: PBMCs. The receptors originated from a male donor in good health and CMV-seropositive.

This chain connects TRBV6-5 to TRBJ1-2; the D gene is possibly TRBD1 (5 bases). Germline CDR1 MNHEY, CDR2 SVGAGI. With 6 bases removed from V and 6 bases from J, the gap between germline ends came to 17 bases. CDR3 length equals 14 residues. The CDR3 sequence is CASSVQGVSDGYTF. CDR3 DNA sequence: TGTGCCAGCAGCGTCCAGGGCGTTTCGGATGGCTACACCTTC.

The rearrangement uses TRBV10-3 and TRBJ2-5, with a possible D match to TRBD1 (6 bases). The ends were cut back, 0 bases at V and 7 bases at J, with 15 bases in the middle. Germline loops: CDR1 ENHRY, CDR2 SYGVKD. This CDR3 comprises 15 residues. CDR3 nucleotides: TGTGCCATCAGTGAGTCCGGACAGTCTATGTGGACCCAGTACTTC. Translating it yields CAISESGQSMWTQYF.

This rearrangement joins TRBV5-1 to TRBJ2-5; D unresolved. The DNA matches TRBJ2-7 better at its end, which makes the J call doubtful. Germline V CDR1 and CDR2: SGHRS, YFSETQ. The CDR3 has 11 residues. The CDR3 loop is CASSFDYEQYF. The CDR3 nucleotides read TGCGCCAGCAGCTTCGACTACGAGCAGTACTTC.

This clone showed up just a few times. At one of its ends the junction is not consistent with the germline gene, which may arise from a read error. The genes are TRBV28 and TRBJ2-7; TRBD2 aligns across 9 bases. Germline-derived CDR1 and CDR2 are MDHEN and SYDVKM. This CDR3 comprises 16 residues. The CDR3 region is CASILRLAGIPYEQYF. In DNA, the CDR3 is TGTGCCAGCATTTTACGGCTAGCGGGAATTCCCTACGAGCAGTACTTC.

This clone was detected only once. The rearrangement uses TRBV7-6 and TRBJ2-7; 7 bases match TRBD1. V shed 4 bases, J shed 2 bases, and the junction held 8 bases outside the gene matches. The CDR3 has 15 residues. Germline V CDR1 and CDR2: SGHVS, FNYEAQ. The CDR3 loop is CASSSQTGITYEQYF. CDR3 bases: TGTGCCAGCAGCTCTCAGACAGGGATAACCTACGAGCAGTACTTC.

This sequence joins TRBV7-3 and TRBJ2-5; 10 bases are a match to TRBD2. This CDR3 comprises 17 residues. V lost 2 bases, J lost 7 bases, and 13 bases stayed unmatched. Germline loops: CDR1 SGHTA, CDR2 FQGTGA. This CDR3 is CASSLFGGASGSVTQYF. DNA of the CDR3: TGTGCCAGCAGCTTATTTGGTGGGGCTAGCGGGAGCGTGACCCAGTACTTC.

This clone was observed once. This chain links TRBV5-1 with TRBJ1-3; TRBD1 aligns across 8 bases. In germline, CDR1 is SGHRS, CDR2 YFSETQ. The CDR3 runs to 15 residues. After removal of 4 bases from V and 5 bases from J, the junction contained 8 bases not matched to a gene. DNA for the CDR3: TGCGCCAGCAGCGTTCAGGGGGCGCGGAGAAACACCATATATTTT. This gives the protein CASSVQGARRNTIYF.

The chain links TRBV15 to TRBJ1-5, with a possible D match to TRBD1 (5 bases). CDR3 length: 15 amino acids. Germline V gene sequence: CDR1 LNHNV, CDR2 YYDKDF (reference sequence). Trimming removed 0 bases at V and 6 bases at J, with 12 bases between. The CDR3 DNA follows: TGTGCCACCAGCAGAGATCTCGGGGGTGGTCAGCCCCAGCATTTT. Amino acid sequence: CATSRDLGGGQPQHF.

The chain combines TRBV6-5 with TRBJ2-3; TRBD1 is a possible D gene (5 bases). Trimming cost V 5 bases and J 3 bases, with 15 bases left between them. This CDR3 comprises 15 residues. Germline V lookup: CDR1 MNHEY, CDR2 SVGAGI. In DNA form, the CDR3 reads TGTGCCAGCAGTCACCAGCAGGGTAGGACAGATACGCAGTATTTT. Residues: CASSHQQGRTDTQYF.

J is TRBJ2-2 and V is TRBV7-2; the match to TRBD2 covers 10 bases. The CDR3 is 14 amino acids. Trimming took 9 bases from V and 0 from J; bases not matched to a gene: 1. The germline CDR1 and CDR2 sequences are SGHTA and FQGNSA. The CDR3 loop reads CARGTSANTGELFF. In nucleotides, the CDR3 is TGTGCCAGAGGGACTAGCGCGAACACCGGGGAGCTGTTTTTT.